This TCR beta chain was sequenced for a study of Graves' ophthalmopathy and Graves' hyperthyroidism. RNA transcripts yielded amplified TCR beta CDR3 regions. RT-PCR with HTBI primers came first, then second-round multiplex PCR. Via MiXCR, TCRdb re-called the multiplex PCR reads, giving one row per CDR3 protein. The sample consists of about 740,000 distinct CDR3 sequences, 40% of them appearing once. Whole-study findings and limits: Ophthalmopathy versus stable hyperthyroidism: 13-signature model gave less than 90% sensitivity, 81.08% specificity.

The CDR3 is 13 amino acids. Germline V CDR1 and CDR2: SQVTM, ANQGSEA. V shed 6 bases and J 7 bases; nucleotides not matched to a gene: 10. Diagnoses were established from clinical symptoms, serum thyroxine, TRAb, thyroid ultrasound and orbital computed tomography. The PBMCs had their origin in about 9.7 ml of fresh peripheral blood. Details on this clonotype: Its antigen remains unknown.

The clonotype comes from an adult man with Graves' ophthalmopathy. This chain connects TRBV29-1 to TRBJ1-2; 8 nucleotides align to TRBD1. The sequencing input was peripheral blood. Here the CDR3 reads CSVYGQGRGGYTF. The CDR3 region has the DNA TGCAGCGTATATGGACAGGGCCGCGGTGGCTACACCTTC.